This T cell receptor (beta chain) was recovered during a study of blood T cell repertoires in COVID-19. The V and J ends lost 7 bases and 4 bases, in that order; junction bases with no gene match: 8. The CDR3 runs to 15 residues. CDR1 is MNHEY and CDR2 is SVGAGI in the germline V gene. Participants came from fewer than 25 US areas, aged roughly 18 to 89 years. Produced via immunoSEQ multiplex PCR; TCRdb's table is partial and in-frame only. In the table there are roughly 280,000 clones, 85% to 90% of which are singletons. The receptor's source is a woman aged 60-75 years who had recovered from COVID-19. The chain recombines TRBV6-5 with TRBJ1-5; 9 bases agree with TRBD1. The sequenced sample was PBMCs or T cells enriched from blood (not recorded which). CDR3 region: CASNLQGAVNQPQHF. The CDR3 region has the DNA TGTGCCAGCAACCTACAGGGGGCCGTTAATCAGCCCCAGCATTTT.